These 4 T cell receptor beta chains originate from one sample sequenced in a study of cytotoxic CD8 clonotypes in ibrutinib-treated CLL. TCRdb's copy holds only in-frame clones and misses some; the assay was immunoSEQ multiplex PCR. Of 95,000 to 100,000 clones in the sample, approximately 80% were seen once. Sequencing was performed on PBMCs, taken after 12 months of ibrutinib treatment. Receptors were obtained from a human donor with chronic lymphocytic leukemia.

The V call is TRBV30, the J call TRBJ1-2, with TRBD1 identical over 10 bases. CDR1 and CDR2 (germline): GTSNPN, SVGIG (reference sequence). CDR3 length: 13 residues. The V gene end was trimmed by 8 bases and the J gene end by 3 bases; junction bases not matched to a gene: 6. In DNA form, the CDR3 reads TGTGCCAGTGGACAGGGGGTTCACTATGGCTACACCTTC. This codes for CASGQGVHYGYTF.

This clone was recorded once. The chain joins TRBV11-3 to TRBJ1-2; 11 bases match TRBD1. The CDR3 extends over 14 amino acids. Per germline, CDR1 SGHNT and CDR2 YENEEA. Trimming cost V 0 bases and J 8 bases; bases outside gene matches: 2. Here the CDR3 DNA reads TGTGCCAGCAGCTTAGAGGGACAGGGGGACGGCTACACCTTC. Amino acids: CASSLEGQGDGYTF.

This chain uses TRBV7-2 with TRBJ2-7; D ambiguous. Germline V lookup: CDR1 SGHTA, CDR2 FQGNSA. V lost 2 bases and J lost 5, with 10 bases in between. CDR3 length equals 13 residues. The CDR3 region has the DNA TGTGCCAGCAGCTTACCCCCAACGAACGAGCAGTACTTC. This encodes CASSLPPTNEQYF. Based on the CDR3 plus reference TRBV7-2 and TRBJ2-7, the full variable domain is GAGVSQSPSNKVTEKGKDVELRCDPISGHTALYWYRQSLGQGLEFLIYFQGNSAPDKSGLPSDRFSAERTGGSVSTLTIQRTQQEDSAVYLCASSLPPTNEQYFGPGTRLTVT.

The J gene is TRBJ2-1, the V gene TRBV11-2; 11 nucleotides agree with TRBD1. CDR3 size: 19 residues. The junction had 17 bases not matched to a gene; V was cut back by 5 bases and J by 5 bases. Germline V gene data show CDR1 as SGHAT and CDR2 as FQNNGV. Written as DNA, the CDR3 is TGTGCCAGCAGCCGCTCGGATATTCCTAGGACAGGGGGCCACAATGAGCAGTTCTTC. This gives the protein CASSRSDIPRTGGHNEQFF.